The clone carrying this T cell receptor (beta chain) was seen a few times. This sample is part of a study of early T cells in non-severe SARS-CoV-2 infection. CDR1 is LGHNA and CDR2 is YSLEER in the germline V gene. After removal of 0 bases from V and 2 bases from J, the junction contained 4 bases not matched to a gene. The length of the CDR3 is 15 residues. Via MiXCR, TCRdb re-called the 5' RACE reads, giving one row per CDR3 protein. The table lists about 81,000 distinct CDR3 sequences, around 6% of them singletons, with roughly 7.8% in the top ten. Sequenced: whole blood. The rearrangement links TRBV4-3 to TRBJ2-7, with 7 bases lining up with TRBD2. This TCR was sampled from an adult who was a healthcare worker with PCR-confirmed SARS-CoV-2 infection or an uninfected control (not recorded which). The DNA for the CDR3 is TGCGCCAGCAGCCAAGACTCTAGCGGCCCCTACGAGCAGTACTTC. Translated, it gives CASSQDSSGPYEQYF.